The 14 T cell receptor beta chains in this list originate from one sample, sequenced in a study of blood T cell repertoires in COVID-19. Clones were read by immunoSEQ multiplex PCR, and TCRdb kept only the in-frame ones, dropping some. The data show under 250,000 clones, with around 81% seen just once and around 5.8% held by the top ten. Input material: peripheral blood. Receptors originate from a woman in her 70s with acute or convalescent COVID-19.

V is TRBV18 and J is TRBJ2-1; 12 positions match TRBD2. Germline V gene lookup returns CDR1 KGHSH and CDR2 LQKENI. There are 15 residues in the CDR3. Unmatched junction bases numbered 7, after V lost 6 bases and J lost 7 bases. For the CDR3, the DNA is TGTGCCAGCTCGGCTCGACTAGCGGGAGATAATGAGCAGTTCTTC. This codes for CASSARLAGDNEQFF.

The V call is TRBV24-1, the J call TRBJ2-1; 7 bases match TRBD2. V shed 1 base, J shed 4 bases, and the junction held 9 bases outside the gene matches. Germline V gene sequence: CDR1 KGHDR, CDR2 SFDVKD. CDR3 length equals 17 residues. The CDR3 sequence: CATSDFASGKGYNEQFF. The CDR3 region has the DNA TGTGCCACCAGTGATTTTGCTAGCGGCAAAGGATACAATGAGCAGTTCTTC.

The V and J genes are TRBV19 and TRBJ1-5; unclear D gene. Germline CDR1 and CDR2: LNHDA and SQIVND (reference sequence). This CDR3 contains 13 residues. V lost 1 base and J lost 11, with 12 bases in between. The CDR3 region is CASSIGSEDSQHF. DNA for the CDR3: TGTGCCAGTAGTATAGGCTCGGAGGACTCCCAGCATTTT.

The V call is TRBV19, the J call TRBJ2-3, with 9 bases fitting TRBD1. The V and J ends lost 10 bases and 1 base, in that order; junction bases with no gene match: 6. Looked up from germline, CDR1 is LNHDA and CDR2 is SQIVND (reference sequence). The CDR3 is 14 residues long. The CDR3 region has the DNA TGTGCCACCCGGGACAGGGCTGGCACAGATACGCAGTATTTT. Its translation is CATRDRAGTDTQYF. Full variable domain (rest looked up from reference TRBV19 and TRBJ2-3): DGGITQSPKYLFRKEGQNVTLSCEQNLNHDAMYWYRQDPGQGLRLIYYSQIVNDFQKGDIAEGYSVSREKKESFPLTVTSAQKNPTAFYLCATRDRAGTDTQYFGPGTRLTVL.

CDR3 DNA: TGTGCCAGCAGTTCCCAGGGCCCGGTCACTGAAGCTTTCTTT. Protein sequence: CASSSQGPVTEAFF. The chain recombines TRBV6-5 with TRBJ1-1; D might be TRBD1 (5 bases). Germline loops: CDR1 MNHEY, CDR2 SVGAGI. This CDR3 has 14 amino acids. The V and J ends lost 4 bases and 4 bases respectively, with 13 bases between them.

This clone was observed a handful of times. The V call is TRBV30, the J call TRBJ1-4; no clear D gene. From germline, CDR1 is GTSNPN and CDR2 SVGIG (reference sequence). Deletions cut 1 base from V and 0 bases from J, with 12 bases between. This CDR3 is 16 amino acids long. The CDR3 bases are TGTGCCTGGAGTGCCTATCGGGGTACAACTAATGAAAAACTGTTTTTT. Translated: CAWSAYRGTTNEKLFF. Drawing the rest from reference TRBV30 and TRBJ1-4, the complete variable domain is SQTIHQWPATLVQPVGSPLSLECTVEGTSNPNLYWYRQAAGRGLQLLFYSVGIGQISSEVPQNLSASRPQDRQFILSSKKLLLSDSGFYLCAWSAYRGTTNEKLFFGSGTQLSVL.

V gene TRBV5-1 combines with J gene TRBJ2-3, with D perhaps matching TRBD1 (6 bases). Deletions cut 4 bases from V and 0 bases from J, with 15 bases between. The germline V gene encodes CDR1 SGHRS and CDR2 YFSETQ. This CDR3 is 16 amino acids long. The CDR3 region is CASSTTGSPSTDTQYF. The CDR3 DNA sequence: TGCGCCAGCAGCACGACAGGATCCCCTAGCACAGATACGCAGTATTTT.

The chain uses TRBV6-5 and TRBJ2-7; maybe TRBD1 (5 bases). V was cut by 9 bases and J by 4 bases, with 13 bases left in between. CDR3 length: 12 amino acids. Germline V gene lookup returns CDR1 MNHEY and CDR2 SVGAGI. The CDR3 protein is CASAGFSYEQYF. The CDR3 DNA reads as TGTGCCAGTGCAGGGTTTTCGTACGAGCAGTACTTC.

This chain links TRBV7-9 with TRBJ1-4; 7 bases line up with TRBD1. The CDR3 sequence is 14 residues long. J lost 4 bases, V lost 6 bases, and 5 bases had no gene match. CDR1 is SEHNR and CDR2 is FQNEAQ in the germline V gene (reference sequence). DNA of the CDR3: TGTGCCAGCAGGCCCGGGACAGTTAATGAAAAACTGTTTTTT. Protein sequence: CASRPGTVNEKLFF.

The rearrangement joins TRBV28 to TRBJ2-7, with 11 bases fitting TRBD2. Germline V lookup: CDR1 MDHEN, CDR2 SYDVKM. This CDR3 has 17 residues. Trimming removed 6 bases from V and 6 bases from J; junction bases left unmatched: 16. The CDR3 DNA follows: TGTGCCAGCAGACCTAGACTAGCGGGGAATATACTACGCGAGCAGTACTTC. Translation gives CASRPRLAGNILREQYF.

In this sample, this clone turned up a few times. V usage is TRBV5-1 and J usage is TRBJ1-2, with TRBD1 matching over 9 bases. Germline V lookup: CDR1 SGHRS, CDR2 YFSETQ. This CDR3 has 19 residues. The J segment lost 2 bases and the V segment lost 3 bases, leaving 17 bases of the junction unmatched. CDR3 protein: CASSSPTSQGAAANYGYTF. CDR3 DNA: TGCGCCAGCAGCTCGCCAACCTCACAGGGGGCCGCGGCAAACTATGGCTACACCTTC.

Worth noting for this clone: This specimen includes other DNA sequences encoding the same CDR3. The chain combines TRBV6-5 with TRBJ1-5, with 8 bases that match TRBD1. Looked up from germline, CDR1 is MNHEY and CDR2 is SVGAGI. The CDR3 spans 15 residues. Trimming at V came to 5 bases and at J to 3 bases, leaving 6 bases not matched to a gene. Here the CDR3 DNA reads TGTGCCAGCAGTAATACGGGACAGGTCAATCAGCCCCAGCATTTT. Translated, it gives CASSNTGQVNQPQHF.

The CDR3 region has the DNA TGTGCCAGCAGCGTGGGATTACAGGGTACCCAAGAGACCCAGTACTTC. Its protein is CASSVGLQGTQETQYF. The V and J genes are TRBV9 and TRBJ2-5; D is possibly TRBD1 (6 bases). Germline lookup yields CDR1 SGDLS and CDR2 YYNGEE. V dropped 2 bases and J dropped 1 base, with 15 bases sitting between them. This CDR3 contains 16 residues. The variable domain in full, with the rest retrieved from reference TRBV9 and TRBJ2-5, is DSGVTQTPKHLITATGQRVTLRCSPRSGDLSVYWYQQSLDQGLQFLIQYYNGEERAKGNILERFSAQQFPDLHSELNLSSLELGDSALYFCASSVGLQGTQETQYFGPGTRLLVL.

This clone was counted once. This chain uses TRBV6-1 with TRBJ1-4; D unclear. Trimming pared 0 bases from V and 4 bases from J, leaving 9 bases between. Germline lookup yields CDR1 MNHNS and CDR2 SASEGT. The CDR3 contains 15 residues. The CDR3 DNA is TGTGCCAGCAGTGAAGCAACAGATTATAATGAAAAACTGTTTTTT. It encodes CASSEATDYNEKLFF.